The source of this TCR beta chain is a study of blood T cell repertoires in COVID-19. Study-level background: Specimens from acute and convalescent COVID-19 originated in the United States, Italy and Spain. PBMCs, B-cell-depleted T cells, or T cells were the source of the cDNA or gDNA that made up the material.

Methods used by the authors: For nucleated cells, counts were estimated from reference gene primer amplification. Here immunoSEQ multiplex PCR was the method, and the copy in TCRdb shows in-frame clones only, minus some. V, J and clone size are those of that table, while D and trimming were read from the DNA. In the table there are a few hundred thousand clones, 92% of which are singletons. Germline V gives CDR1 LNHNV, CDR2 YYDKDF (reference sequence). Trimming pared 6 bases from V and 0 bases from J, leaving 21 bases between. The CDR3 is made up of 18 amino acids. Participant-given clinical history determined each cohort assignment.

This chain joins TRBV15 and TRBJ1-5; possible D gene TRBD1, 6 bases. The origin of this receptor is a woman in her thirties who had recovered from COVID-19. Sequencing used PBMCs or T cells enriched from blood (not recorded which). The CDR3 nucleotides are TGTGCCACCAGTCCCTCGAGAGGGGGGGAGGATAGCAATCAGCCCCAGCATTTT. Protein: CATSPSRGGEDSNQPQHF.